This T cell receptor (beta chain) was obtained from a study of shared clonotypes between healthy human individuals. Comments on this clone: The target antigen is unknown.

The CDR3 runs to 15 residues. The germline gives CDR1 MDHEN, CDR2 SYDVKM. V dropped 3 bases and J dropped 3 bases, with 12 bases sitting between them. Broader study findings: A small donor pool kept down the genetic and exposure-history diversity that was represented. Some clonotypes were shared by all four sorted-subset donors, while others were not shared. The non-shared ones had lower generation probabilities than the shared ones.

TCRdb's table, derived via immunoSEQ multiplex PCR, lists solely in-frame clones and lacks some. The data show around 88,000 clones, almost 70% seen once. The chain employs TRBV28 and TRBJ2-1; D remains ambiguous. The material sequenced was memory CD8+ T cells sorted from blood. Described subset: CD45RO+ cells pooled with CCR7-negative TemRA cells. The sequence was obtained from a man aged 30 to 39 in good health. DNA of the CDR3: TGTGCCAGCAGTTTTCTAGTAGCCTTCTACAATGAGCAGTTCTTC. Translated: CASSFLVAFYNEQFF.